The following is a T cell receptor beta chain sequence with its context. Each and every patient relapsed after autologous stem cell transplantation, and patients got differing brentuximab vedotin exposure. Patients showed best responses of complete response, partial response or progressive disease. The data were taken from a study of PD-1 blockade in classical Hodgkin lymphoma. TCRdb's copy holds only in-frame clones and misses some; the assay was immunoSEQ multiplex PCR. This table holds almost 85,000 clones, about nine tenths found once. The trim removed 4 bases at V and 2 bases at J, leaving 4 bases unmatched. The CDR3 is 15 residues long. The germline CDR1 and CDR2 sequences are LGHNT and FRNRAP.

This clonotype was obtained from a human donor with classical Hodgkin lymphoma. This specimen consisted of peripheral blood mononuclear cells (PBMCs), obtained at baseline. This chain uses TRBV12-5 with TRBJ2-1; TRBD2 matches 8 bases. The CDR3 region is CASGSVAGPYNEQFF. In nucleotides, the CDR3 is TGTGCTAGTGGTTCGGTAGCGGGACCCTACAATGAGCAGTTCTTC.